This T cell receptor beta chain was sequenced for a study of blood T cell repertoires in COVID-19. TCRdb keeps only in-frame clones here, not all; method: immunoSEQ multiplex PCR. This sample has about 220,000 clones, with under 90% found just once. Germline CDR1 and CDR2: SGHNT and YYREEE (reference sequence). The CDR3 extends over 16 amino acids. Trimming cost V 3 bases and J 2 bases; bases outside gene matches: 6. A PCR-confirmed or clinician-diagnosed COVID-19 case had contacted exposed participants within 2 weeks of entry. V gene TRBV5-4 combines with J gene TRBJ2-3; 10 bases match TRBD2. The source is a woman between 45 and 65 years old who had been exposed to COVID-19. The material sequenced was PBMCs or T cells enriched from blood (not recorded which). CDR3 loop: CASSSGLAENTDTQYF. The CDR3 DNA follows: TGTGCCAGCAGCTCCGGACTAGCGGAGAACACAGATACGCAGTATTTT.